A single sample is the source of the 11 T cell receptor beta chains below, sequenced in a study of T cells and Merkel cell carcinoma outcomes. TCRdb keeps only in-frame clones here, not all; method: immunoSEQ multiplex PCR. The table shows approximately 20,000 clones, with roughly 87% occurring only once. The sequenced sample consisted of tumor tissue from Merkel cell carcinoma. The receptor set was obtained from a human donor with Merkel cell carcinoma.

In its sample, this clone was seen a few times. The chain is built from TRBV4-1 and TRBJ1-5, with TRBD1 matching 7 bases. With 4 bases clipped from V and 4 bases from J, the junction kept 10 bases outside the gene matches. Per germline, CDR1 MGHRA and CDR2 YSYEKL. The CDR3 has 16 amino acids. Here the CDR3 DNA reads TGCGCCAGCAGCCGGGTTCGACAGGGCAGGAATCAGCCCCAGCATTTT. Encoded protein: CASSRVRQGRNQPQHF.

DNA of the CDR3: TGTGCCAGCAGCTTGGGGCACAGGGTGTATCAGCCCCAGCATTTT. This encodes CASSLGHRVYQPQHF. The chain recombines TRBV5-6 with TRBJ1-5; D perhaps matches TRBD1 (6 bases). This CDR3 contains 15 residues. Germline V gene sequence: CDR1 SGHDT, CDR2 YYEEEE. V lost 0 bases, J lost 5 bases, and 12 bases lay in between. The full variable domain, rest sourced from reference TRBV5-6 and TRBJ1-5, is DAGVTQSPTHLIKTRGQQVTLRCSPKSGHDTVSWYQQALGQGPQFIFQYYEEEERQRGNFPDRFSGHQFPNYSSELNVNALLLGDSALYLCASSLGHRVYQPQHFGDGTRLSIL.

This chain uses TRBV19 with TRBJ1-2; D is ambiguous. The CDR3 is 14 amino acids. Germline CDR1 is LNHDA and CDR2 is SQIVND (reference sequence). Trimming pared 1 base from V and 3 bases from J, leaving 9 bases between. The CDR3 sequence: CASSIGGSHYGYTF. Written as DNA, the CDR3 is TGTGCCAGTAGTATAGGAGGCAGTCACTATGGCTACACCTTC.

CDR3 DNA: TGTGCCAGCTCTCAACGGACAGGGGGCAATCAGCCCCAGCATTTT. Amino acids: CASSQRTGGNQPQHF. The rearrangement uses TRBV18 and TRBJ1-5, with TRBD1 identical over 9 bases. The CDR3 has 15 amino acids. The V gene end was trimmed by 6 bases and the J gene end by 2 bases; junction bases not matched to a gene: 5. The germline V gene has CDR1 KGHSH and CDR2 LQKENI.

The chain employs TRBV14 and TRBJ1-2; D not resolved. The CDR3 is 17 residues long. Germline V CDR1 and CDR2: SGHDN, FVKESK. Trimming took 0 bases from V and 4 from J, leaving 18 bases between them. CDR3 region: CASSQDPRRIKGYGYTF. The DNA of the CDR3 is TGTGCCAGCAGCCAAGACCCCCGCAGGATAAAGGGCTATGGCTACACCTTC.

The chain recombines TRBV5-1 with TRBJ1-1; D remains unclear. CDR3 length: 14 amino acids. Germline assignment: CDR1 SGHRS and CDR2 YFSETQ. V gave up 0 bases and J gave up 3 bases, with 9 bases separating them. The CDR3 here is CASSLVGEDTEAFF. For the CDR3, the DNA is TGCGCCAGCAGCTTGGTTGGGGAGGACACTGAAGCTTTCTTT. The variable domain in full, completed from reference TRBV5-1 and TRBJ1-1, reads KAGVTQTPRYLIKTRGQQVTLSCSPISGHRSVSWYQQTPGQGLQFLFEYFSETQRNKGNFPGRFSGRQFSNSRSEMNVSTLELGDSALYLCASSLVGEDTEAFFGQGTRLTVV.

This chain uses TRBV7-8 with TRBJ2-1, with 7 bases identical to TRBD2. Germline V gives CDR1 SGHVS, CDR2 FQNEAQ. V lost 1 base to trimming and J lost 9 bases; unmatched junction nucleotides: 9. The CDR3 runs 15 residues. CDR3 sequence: CASSLDSGRVGEQFF. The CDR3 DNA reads TGTGCCAGCAGCTTAGATTCGGGGAGGGTGGGTGAGCAGTTCTTC.

The CDR3 sequence is CASSVTRSSGNTIYF. The CDR3 nucleotides are TGTGCCAGCAGCGTGACACGGAGCTCTGGAAACACCATATATTTT. The chain has TRBV5-5 and TRBJ1-3; D remains unclear. V was shortened by 4 bases and J by 0 bases, with 11 bases between the two germline ends. The germline V gene has CDR1 SGHKS and CDR2 YYEKEE (reference sequence). The CDR3 loop spans 15 amino acids.

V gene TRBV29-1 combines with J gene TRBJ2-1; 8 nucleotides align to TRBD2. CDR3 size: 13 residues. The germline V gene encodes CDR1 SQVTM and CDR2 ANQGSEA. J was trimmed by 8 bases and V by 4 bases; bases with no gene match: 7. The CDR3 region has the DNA TGCAGCGTTGCCGGGGGGGCCGTATATGAGCAGTTCTTC. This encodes CSVAGGAVYEQFF.

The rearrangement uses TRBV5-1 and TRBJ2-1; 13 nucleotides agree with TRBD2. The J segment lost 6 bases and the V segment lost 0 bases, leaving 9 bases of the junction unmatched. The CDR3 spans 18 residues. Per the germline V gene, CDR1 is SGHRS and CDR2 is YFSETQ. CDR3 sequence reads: CASSLAITSGRAANEQFF. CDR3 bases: TGCGCCAGCAGCTTGGCCATAACTAGCGGGAGGGCCGCCAATGAGCAGTTCTTC. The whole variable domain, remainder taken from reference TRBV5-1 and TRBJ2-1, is KAGVTQTPRYLIKTRGQQVTLSCSPISGHRSVSWYQQTPGQGLQFLFEYFSETQRNKGNFPGRFSGRQFSNSRSEMNVSTLELGDSALYLCASSLAITSGRAANEQFFGPGTRLTVL.

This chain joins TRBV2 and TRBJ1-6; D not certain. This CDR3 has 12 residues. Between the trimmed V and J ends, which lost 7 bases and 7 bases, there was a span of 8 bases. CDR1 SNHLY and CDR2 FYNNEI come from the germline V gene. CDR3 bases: TGTGCCAGCAAACAGAACAATTCACCCCTCCACTTT. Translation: CASKQNNSPLHF.